This T cell receptor beta chain was profiled in a study of radiation and T cells in renal cell carcinoma. Study results and limitations: From baseline, blood top tumor clonotypes peaked at 2 weeks post-radiation.

Clones were sequenced by immunoSEQ multiplex PCR, and TCRdb holds only the in-frame ones, with some missing. The table lists about 77,000 clones, roughly 80% of them singletons, with more than 2% in the top ten. The time point here: blood 4 weeks post-SBRT, at nephrectomy. Noted treatment: 15 Gy SBRT to primary tumor, nephrectomy 4 weeks later. CDR1 is KGHSH, CDR2 LQKENI, per germline. V lost 1 base and J 6 bases, leaving 16 bases between the germline ends. CDR3 length equals 15 residues. As to this clone: Its antigen is undetermined.

The genes are TRBV18 and TRBJ2-7; perhaps TRBD1 as D (6 bases). The clonotype was recovered from a woman aged 55-70 years with renal cell carcinoma. The sequences come from blood, collected from a patient whose treatment included radiotherapy and nephrectomy. The CDR3 sequence is CASSPRGPPSGEQYF. Written as DNA, the CDR3 is TGTGCCAGCTCACCACGGGGGCCCCCATCGGGCGAGCAGTACTTC.